This T cell receptor beta chain was identified during a study of T cells in localized non-small cell lung cancer. Overall study results and limits: Uninvolved nearby lung showed the greatest T cell clonality, exceeding that found in tumor. Elevated blood T cell density was associated with longer overall survival. Of the top 100 tumor clones, median roughly 60 were in adjacent lung, 25 to 30 among its top 100. Analysis by sequencing included only one tumor region, so heterogeneity remains possible.

Clones were read by immunoSEQ multiplex PCR, and TCRdb kept only the in-frame ones, dropping some. The data contain several thousand clones, 55% of them seen just once; the ten biggest clones take up about 3.8%. On this clone itself: Antigen: not known.

The CDR3 is 13 amino acids. V dropped 5 bases and J dropped 5; count of bases not matched to a gene: 9. The germline V gene encodes CDR1 SQVTM and CDR2 ANQGSEA. The source is a male donor aged 60 or over with stage I squamous cell lung carcinoma. The rearrangement uses TRBV29-1 and TRBJ2-7; TRBD1 agrees at 7 bases. The sequenced sample was lymph node tissue, obtained before any cancer treatment. The CDR3 region is CSVRRGTADEQYF. CDR3 DNA sequence: TGCAGCGTTCGTCGAGGGACAGCTGACGAGCAGTACTTC.